This T cell receptor (beta chain) was sequenced during a study of T-cell reconstitution after alpha-beta-depleted transplantation in children. General study points: Reported findings indicate that, about two months after transplant, alpha-beta T cells came from several hundred expanded clones, which were derived from non-depleted graft cells. Most T-cell counts and diversity one year after the transplant came from T cells that were newly produced. For some patients, TCRbeta diversity was high at day 60 because of recipient T cells and thymic progenitors that survived.

The TCRbeta library was prepared with unique molecular identifiers. MiXCR, applied by TCRdb to the PCR reads, yields one record per CDR3 protein. The repertoire holds about 400,000 distinct CDR3 sequences, with roughly 17% as singletons. Comments on this clonotype: The antigen is undetermined.

Germline assignment: CDR1 SGHVS and CDR2 FNYEAQ. V lost 3 bases to trimming and J lost 5 bases; unmatched junction nucleotides: 8. The CDR3 sequence is 16 residues long. The receptor was derived from a boy in the first two years of life who had a stem cell transplant for Wiskott-Aldrich syndrome, so the T cells may come from the graft donor. The material was PBMCs, mostly from graft donor cells, obtained 360 days after TCRalphabeta/CD19-depleted stem cell transplant. The chain uses TRBV7-6 and TRBJ2-3; 10 bases align to TRBD2. CDR3 in DNA: TGTGCCAGCAGCTTCTCTAGCGGGAGAGAGAAAGATACGCAGTATTTT. Its protein product is CASSFSSGREKDTQYF.